A selection of T cell receptor beta chains follows, all from one sample in a study of cytomegalovirus exposure and HLA in healthy donors. The protocol was immunoSEQ multiplex PCR, while the TCRdb copy is restricted to in-frame clones and leaves out a portion. This repertoire shows around 180,000 clones, about 80% found once; its top ten account for 0.5%. The sequenced sample consisted of PBMCs. These receptor sequences come from a woman between 50 and 59 years old in good health and CMV-seronegative. CDR3s include the opening cysteine and the closing phenylalanine or tryptophan. Each record gives: V gene, clone size, J gene, D gene, CDR3 DNA, CDR3 protein. A D gene is named only where the DNA matches it firmly. Size values are once, few and many counts, or a class for expanded clones, and some rows have none.

TRBV7-2,once,TRBJ2-2,NA,TGTGCCAGCAGCTTAGCGGGGGGGCTTATGGGCGCCGGGGAGCTGTTTTTT,CASSLAGGLMGAGELFF
TRBV7-9,NA,TRBJ2-7,NA,TGTGCCAGCAGAGCTACAGGGTCGACCTACGAGCAGTACTTC,CASRATGSTYEQYF
TRBV7-3,NA,TRBJ1-1,NA,TGTGCCAGCAGCTTGGGAGCCTACACTGAAGCTTTCTTT,CASSLGAYTEAFF
TRBV28,NA,TRBJ1-5,NA,TGTGCCAGCAGTCTCGCTTTTGAGGGTAGCAATCAGCCCCAGCATTTT,CASSLAFEGSNQPQHF
TRBV19,once,TRBJ2-7,TRBD1,TGTGCCAGTAGTCCGACCCGGGACAGGGGGCCCGAGCAGTACTTC,CASSPTRDRGPEQYF
TRBV9,NA,TRBJ2-2,TRBD2,TGTGCCAGCAGCGTAGGACTAGCGGGAGGAGGGACCGGGGAGCTGTTTTTT,CASSVGLAGGGTGELFF
TRBV5-1,few,TRBJ2-1,TRBD2,TGCGCCAGCCGCTCGCCAGACAGGGCTAGCGGGGGATTCTCCTACAATGAGCAGTTCTTC,CASRSPDRASGGFSYNEQFF
TRBV15,NA,TRBJ2-3,TRBD1,TGTGCCACCAGAGATGGGACAGGGGTTACAGATACGCAGTATTTT,CATRDGTGVTDTQYF
TRBV2,NA,TRBJ2-1,NA,TGTGCCAGTGAAACAGGAAGCTCCTACAATGAGCAGTTCTTC,CASETGSSYNEQFF
TRBV6-5,NA,TRBJ2-5,NA,TGTGCCAGCAGCCCAGGGGGAGGAAGGTATGGGCAGTACTTC,CASSPGGGRYGQYF
TRBV15,NA,TRBJ1-4,TRBD1,TGTGCCACCAGTTCTGACAGGGGTGGCGAAAAACTGTTTTTT,CATSSDRGGEKLFF
TRBV5-6,NA,TRBJ2-2,TRBD1,TGTGCCAGCAGCCGGGACAGGTTCGGCACCGGGGAGCTGTTTTTT,CASSRDRFGTGELFF
TRBV30,NA,TRBJ1-2,NA,TGTGCCTGGAGATCCGGGAAGGGCGGCTACACCTTC,CAWRSGKGGYTF
TRBV11-2,NA,TRBJ1-5,NA,TGTGCCAGCAGCCCACAACAGAATCAGCCCCAGCATTTT,CASSPQQNQPQHF
TRBV25-1,few,TRBJ2-3,NA,TGTGCCAGCACCCCCGGGACTTTCACAGATACGCAGTATTTT,CASTPGTFTDTQYF
TRBV6-5,NA,TRBJ1-1,NA,TGTGCCAGCAGTTACATGGGAGACACTGAAGCTTTCTTT,CASSYMGDTEAFF
TRBV25-1,NA,TRBJ1-3,TRBD1,TGTGCCAGCACTTCCGGGACAGAGCCCTCTGGAAACACCATATATTTT,CASTSGTEPSGNTIYF
TRBV7-8,NA,TRBJ2-5,TRBD2,TGTGCCAGCAGCTTAGCCTGGGGGCTCGGGGGGGCCCGGGAGACTCAGTACTTC,CASSLAWGLGGARETQYF
TRBV5-4,NA,TRBJ1-1,NA,TGTGCCAGCAGCTCGCCGACAGCCGAGAACACTGAAGCTTTCTTT,CASSSPTAENTEAFF
TRBV7-2,NA,TRBJ2-3,TRBD2,TGTGCCAGCAGCCCACGACTAGCGGGAGGCGCAGATACGCAGTATTTT,CASSPRLAGGADTQYF